The present T cell receptor beta chain was sequenced within a study of Ad26.COV2.S vaccination and SARS-CoV-2 variants. Study observations and caveats: Vaccine recipients showed a spike-specific TCR breadth that was higher than in placebo recipients. Non-spike TCR breadth showed similarity between vaccine and placebo recipients. Following vaccination, spike-specific CD8+ and CD4+ T cell responses reportedly exhibited substantial breadth.

This CDR3 has 13 amino acids. V was pared by 3 bases and J by 3 bases, with 9 bases between. CDR1 is SGHDT, CDR2 YYEEEE, per germline. Comments on this clone: As yet, its antigen is unknown.

Sequenced by immunoSEQ multiplex PCR; TCRdb stores in-frame clones only, minus some. The table shows about 350,000 clones, with about 90% occurring only once. V gene TRBV5-6 combines with J gene TRBJ1-2; possible D gene TRBD1, 6 bases. This TCR came from a human donor who had recovered from COVID-19. The sample was peripheral blood, taken after recovery from COVID-19. In DNA, the CDR3 is TGTGCCAGCAGCTCAACAGGGTACTATGGCTACACCTTC. Protein product: CASSSTGYYGYTF. The entire variable domain, with the rest obtained from reference TRBV5-6 and TRBJ1-2, is as follows: DAGVTQSPTHLIKTRGQQVTLRCSPKSGHDTVSWYQQALGQGPQFIFQYYEEEERQRGNFPDRFSGHQFPNYSSELNVNALLLGDSALYLCASSSTGYYGYTFGSGTRLTVV.